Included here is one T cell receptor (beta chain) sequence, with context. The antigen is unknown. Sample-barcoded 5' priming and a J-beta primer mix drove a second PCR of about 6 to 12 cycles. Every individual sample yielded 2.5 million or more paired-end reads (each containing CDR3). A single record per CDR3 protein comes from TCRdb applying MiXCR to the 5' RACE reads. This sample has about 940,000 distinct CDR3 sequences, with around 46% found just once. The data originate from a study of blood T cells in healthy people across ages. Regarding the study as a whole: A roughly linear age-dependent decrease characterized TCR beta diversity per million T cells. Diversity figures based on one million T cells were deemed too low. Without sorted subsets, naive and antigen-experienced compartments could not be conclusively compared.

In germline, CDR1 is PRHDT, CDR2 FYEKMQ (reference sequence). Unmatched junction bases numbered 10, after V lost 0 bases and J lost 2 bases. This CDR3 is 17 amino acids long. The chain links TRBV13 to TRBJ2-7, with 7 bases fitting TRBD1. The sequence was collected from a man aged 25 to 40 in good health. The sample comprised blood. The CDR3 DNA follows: TGTGCCAGCAGCTTAGGGACAGGGTCATCCCCCACCTACGAGCAGTACTTC. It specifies CASSLGTGSSPTYEQYF.